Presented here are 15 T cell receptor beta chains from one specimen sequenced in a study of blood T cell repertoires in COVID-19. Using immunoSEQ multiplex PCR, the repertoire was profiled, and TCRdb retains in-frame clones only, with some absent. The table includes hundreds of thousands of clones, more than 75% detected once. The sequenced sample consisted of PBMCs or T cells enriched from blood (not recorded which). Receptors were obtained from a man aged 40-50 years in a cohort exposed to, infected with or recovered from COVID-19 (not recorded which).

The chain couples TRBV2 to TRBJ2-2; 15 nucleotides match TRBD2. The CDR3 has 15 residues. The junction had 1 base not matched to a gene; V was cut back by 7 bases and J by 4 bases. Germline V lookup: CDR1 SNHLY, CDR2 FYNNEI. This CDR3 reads CASMGLAGGTGELFF. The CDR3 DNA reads TGTGCCAGCATGGGACTAGCGGGAGGCACCGGGGAGCTGTTTTTT.

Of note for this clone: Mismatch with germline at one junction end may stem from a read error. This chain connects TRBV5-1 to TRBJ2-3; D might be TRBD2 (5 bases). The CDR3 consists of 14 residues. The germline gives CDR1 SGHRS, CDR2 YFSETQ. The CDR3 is CASSSSSSTDAQYF. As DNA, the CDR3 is TGCGCCAGCAGCTCCTCCTCTAGCACAGATGCGCAGTATTTT.

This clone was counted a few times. The CDR3 sequence is CASSSTGYEQYF. CDR3 sequence (DNA): TGTGCCAGCAGTTCCACAGGCTACGAGCAGTACTTC. The genes are TRBV6-6 and TRBJ2-7; D is perhaps TRBD1 (5 bases). This CDR3 comprises 12 residues. Trimming cost V 4 bases and J 3 bases, with 7 bases left between them. Germline CDR1 MNHNY, CDR2 SVGAGI (reference sequence).

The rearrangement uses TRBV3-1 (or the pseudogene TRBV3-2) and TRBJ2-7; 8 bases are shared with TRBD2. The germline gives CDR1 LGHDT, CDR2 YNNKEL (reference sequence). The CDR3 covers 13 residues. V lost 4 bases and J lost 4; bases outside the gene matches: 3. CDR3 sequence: CASSRSGGYEQYF. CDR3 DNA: TGTGCCAGCAGCCGGAGCGGGGGTTACGAGCAGTACTTC.

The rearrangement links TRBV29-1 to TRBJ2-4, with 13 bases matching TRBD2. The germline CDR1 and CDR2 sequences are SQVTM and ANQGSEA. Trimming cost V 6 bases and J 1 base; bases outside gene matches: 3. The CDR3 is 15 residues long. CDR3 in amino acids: CSVATSGRAKNIQYF. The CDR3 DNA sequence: TGCAGCGTCGCGACTAGCGGGAGGGCCAAAAACATTCAGTACTTC.

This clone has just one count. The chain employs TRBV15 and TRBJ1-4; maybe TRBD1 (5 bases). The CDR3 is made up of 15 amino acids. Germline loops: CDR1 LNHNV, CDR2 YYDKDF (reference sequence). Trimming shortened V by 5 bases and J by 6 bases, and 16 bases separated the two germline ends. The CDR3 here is CATSAPRVADEKLFF. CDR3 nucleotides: TGTGCCACCAGCGCTCCCAGGGTCGCCGATGAAAAACTGTTTTTT.

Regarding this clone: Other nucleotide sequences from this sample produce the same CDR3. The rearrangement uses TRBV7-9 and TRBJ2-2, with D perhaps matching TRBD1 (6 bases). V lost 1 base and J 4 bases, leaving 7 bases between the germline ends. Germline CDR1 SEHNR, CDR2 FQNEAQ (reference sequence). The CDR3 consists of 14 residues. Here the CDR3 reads CASSLGGGTGELFF. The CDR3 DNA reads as TGTGCCAGCAGCTTAGGAGGGGGCACCGGGGAGCTGTTTTTT.

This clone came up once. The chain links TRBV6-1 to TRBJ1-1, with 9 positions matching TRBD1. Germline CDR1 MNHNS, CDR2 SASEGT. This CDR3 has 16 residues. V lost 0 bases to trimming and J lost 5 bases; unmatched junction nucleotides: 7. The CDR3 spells CASSEAGQGRGTEAFF. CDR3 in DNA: TGTGCCAGCAGTGAAGCTGGACAGGGGAGGGGTACTGAAGCTTTCTTT.

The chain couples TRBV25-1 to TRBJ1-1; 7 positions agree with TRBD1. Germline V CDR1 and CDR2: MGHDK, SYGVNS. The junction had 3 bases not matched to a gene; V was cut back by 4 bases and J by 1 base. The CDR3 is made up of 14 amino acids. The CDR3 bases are TGTGCCAGCAGTGTACGGGACAGGAACACTGAAGCTTTCTTT. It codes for CASSVRDRNTEAFF.

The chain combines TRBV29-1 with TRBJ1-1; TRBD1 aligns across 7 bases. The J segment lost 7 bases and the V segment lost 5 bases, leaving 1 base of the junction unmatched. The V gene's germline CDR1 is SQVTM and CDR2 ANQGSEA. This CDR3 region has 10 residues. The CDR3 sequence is CSVRDSEAFF. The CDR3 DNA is TGCAGCGTTAGGGACAGTGAAGCTTTCTTT.

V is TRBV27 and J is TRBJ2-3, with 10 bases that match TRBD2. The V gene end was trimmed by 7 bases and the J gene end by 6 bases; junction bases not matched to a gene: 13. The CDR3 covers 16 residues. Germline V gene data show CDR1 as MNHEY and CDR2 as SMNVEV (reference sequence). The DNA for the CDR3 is TGTGCCAGCATCCTTACTAGCGGGAAGCTGTCGGATACGCAGTATTTT. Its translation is CASILTSGKLSDTQYF.

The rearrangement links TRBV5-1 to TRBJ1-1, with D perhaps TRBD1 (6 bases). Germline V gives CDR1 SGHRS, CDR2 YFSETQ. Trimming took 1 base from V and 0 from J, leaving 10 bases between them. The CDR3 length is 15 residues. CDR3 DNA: TGCGCCAGCAGCTTGATTGGGACAATGAACACTGAAGCTTTCTTT. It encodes CASSLIGTMNTEAFF.

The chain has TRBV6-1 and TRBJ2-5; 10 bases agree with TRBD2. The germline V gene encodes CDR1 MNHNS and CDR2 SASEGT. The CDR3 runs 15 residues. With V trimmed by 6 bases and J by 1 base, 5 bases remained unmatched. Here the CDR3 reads CASSGLADLQETQYF. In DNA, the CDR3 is TGTGCCAGCAGCGGACTAGCGGACCTCCAAGAGACCCAGTACTTC.

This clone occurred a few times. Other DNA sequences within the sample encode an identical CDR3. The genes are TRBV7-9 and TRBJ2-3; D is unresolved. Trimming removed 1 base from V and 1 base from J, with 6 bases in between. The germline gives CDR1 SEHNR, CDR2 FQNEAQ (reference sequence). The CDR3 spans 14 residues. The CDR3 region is CASSLGQGTDTQYF. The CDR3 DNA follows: TGTGCCAGCAGCTTAGGTCAGGGCACAGATACGCAGTATTTT. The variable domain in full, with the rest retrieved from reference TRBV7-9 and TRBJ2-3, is DTGVSQNPRHKITKRGQNVTFRCDPISEHNRLYWYRQTLGQGPEFLTYFQNEAQLEKSRLLSDRFSAERPKGSFSTLEIQRTEQGDSAMYLCASSLGQGTDTQYFGPGTRLTVL.

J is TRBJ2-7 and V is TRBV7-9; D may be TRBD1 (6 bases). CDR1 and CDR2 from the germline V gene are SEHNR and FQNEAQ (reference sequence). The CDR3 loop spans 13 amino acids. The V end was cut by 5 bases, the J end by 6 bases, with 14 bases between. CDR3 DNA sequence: TGTGCCAGCAGCCCCTGGGAAGGGGGCGAGCAGTACTTC. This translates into CASSPWEGGEQYF.